Following are 11 T cell receptor beta chains from one sample sequenced in a study of T cell responses to AZD1222 COVID-19 vaccine. Data came from immunoSEQ multiplex PCR; TCRdb stores just in-frame clones and leaves some out. This table holds 200,000 or so clones, about nine tenths found once. Source: peripheral blood, taken on day 0 of MenACWY control vaccination. These receptors were taken from an adult in good health.

J is TRBJ1-2 and V is TRBV19; 8 bases align to TRBD1. CDR3 length: 15 residues. The J segment lost 0 bases and the V segment lost 4 bases, leaving 4 bases of the junction unmatched. Germline CDR1 is LNHDA and CDR2 is SQIVND (reference sequence). CDR3 sequence (DNA): TGTGCCAGTAGTACCGGACAGGGAGCTAACTATGGCTACACCTTC. It encodes CASSTGQGANYGYTF.

This chain uses TRBV28 with TRBJ2-7; 8 nucleotides agree with TRBD1. CDR3 length equals 12 residues. Germline-derived CDR1 and CDR2 are MDHEN and SYDVKM. The trim removed 6 bases at V and 5 bases at J, leaving 3 bases unmatched. The CDR3 coding sequence is TGTGCCAGCAGCCAGGACAGGGACGAGCAGTACTTC. This sequence encodes CASSQDRDEQYF.

V and J are TRBV7-9 and TRBJ1-6; possibly TRBD1 for D (6 bases). The V gene lost 8 bases and the J gene lost 9 bases, with 20 bases spanning the gap. Germline V CDR1 and CDR2: SEHNR, FQNEAQ (reference sequence). The CDR3 contains 15 residues. The CDR3 loop is CASSPLGGSGSPLHF. The CDR3 DNA reads as TGTGCCAGCTCCCCGTTGGGGGGCTCTGGTTCACCCCTCCACTTT.

The chain links TRBV11-3 to TRBJ2-1, with 9 bases aligning to TRBD2. Germline V gene sequence: CDR1 SGHNT, CDR2 YENEEA. V was pared by 1 base and J by 8 bases, with 9 bases of the junction left unmatched. The CDR3 has 16 residues. CDR3 DNA: TGTGCCAGCAGCTTAGTAGCGGGAGCCAAGGGGTATGAGCAGTTCTTC. Translated: CASSLVAGAKGYEQFF.

This chain joins TRBV6-4 and TRBJ1-1, with 10 bases lining up with TRBD1. The CDR3 length is 16 residues. CDR1 MRHNA and CDR2 SNTAGT come from the germline V gene. The J segment lost 7 bases and the V segment lost 10 bases, leaving 18 bases of the junction unmatched. CDR3: CANSGTGDGRTNEAFF. In DNA form, the CDR3 reads TGTGCCAACTCCGGGACAGGGGACGGGCGGACCAATGAAGCTTTCTTT.

This clone was seen only a few times. This sequence joins TRBV2 and TRBJ1-1; D gene uncertain. V was trimmed by 4 bases and J by 1 base, leaving 13 bases between them. Germline V gene sequence: CDR1 SNHLY, CDR2 FYNNEI. There are 15 residues in the CDR3. CDR3 in DNA: TGTGCCAGCAGTGCGGAGACACGTTCGAACACTGAAGCTTTCTTT. Translating gives CASSAETRSNTEAFF.

The chain carries TRBV28 and TRBJ2-7; 9 bases align to TRBD1. V shed 7 bases, J shed 7 bases, and the junction held 2 bases outside the gene matches. The germline CDR1 and CDR2 sequences are MDHEN and SYDVKM. This CDR3 region has 11 residues. CDR3: CASNDRGEQYF. The CDR3 nucleotides read TGTGCCAGCAATGACAGGGGGGAGCAGTACTTC.

The rearrangement joins TRBV13 to TRBJ2-7; D gene unclear. The CDR3 is 14 residues long. V dropped 5 bases and J dropped 0 bases, with 11 bases sitting between them. Germline values: CDR1 PRHDT, CDR2 FYEKMQ (reference sequence). The DNA for the CDR3 is TGTGCCAGCAGCCACAAACACCCCTCCTACGAGCAGTACTTC. Translation: CASSHKHPSYEQYF.

The V and J genes are TRBV28 and TRBJ1-5; 10 bases line up with TRBD1. CDR1 is MDHEN and CDR2 is SYDVKM in the germline V gene. V shed 6 bases and J 7 bases; nucleotides not matched to a gene: 6. The CDR3 is made up of 14 amino acids. The CDR3 is CASSTDRGRQPQHF. The CDR3, as DNA: TGTGCCAGCAGCACCGACAGGGGGCGACAGCCCCAGCATTTT.

The chain recombines TRBV28 with TRBJ1-4; D is uncertain. The ends were cut back, 6 bases at V and 5 bases at J, with 7 bases in the middle. Per germline, CDR1 MDHEN and CDR2 SYDVKM. The CDR3 length is 12 residues. The CDR3 region is CASRRRNEKLFF. The CDR3, as DNA: TGTGCCAGCAGGCGCCGGAATGAAAAACTGTTTTTT.

The chain combines TRBV5-4 with TRBJ1-1; 10 bases are a match to TRBD1. Germline V lookup: CDR1 SGHNT, CDR2 YYREEE (reference sequence). This CDR3 is built from 17 residues. The ends lost 4 bases at V and 1 base at J; junction bases unmatched: 10. This chain's CDR3 is CASSPRDRGLSNTEAFF. The CDR3 coding sequence is TGTGCCAGCAGCCCCCGGGACAGGGGCTTATCGAACACTGAAGCTTTCTTT.